Presented here are 28 T cell receptor beta chains from one specimen sequenced in a study of blood T cell repertoires in COVID-19. This table comes from immunoSEQ multiplex PCR, and its TCRdb copy is limited to in-frame clones, with some not included. In the table there are 130,000 to 150,000 clones, 75% to 90% of which are singletons. Sequenced material: peripheral blood. Every receptor here comes from a man aged 50 to 59 who had recovered from COVID-19.

The V gene is TRBV6-2 or TRBV6-3, the J gene TRBJ1-5; the match to TRBD1 covers 9 bases. CDR3 size: 16 residues. The germline gives CDR1 MNHEY, CDR2 SVGEGT. Trimming cost V 6 bases and J 2 bases; bases outside gene matches: 8. The CDR3 nucleotides are TGTGCCAGCAGCCTCAACAGGGGGCGAGGCAATCAGCCCCAGCATTTT. Translation gives CASSLNRGRGNQPQHF.

V is TRBV2 and J is TRBJ1-2; D is perhaps TRBD1 (5 bases). This CDR3 contains 11 residues. The germline V gene has CDR1 SNHLY and CDR2 FYNNEI. The CDR3 region is CSSGRDYGYTF. CDR3 nucleotide sequence: TGTTCATCAGGGCGCGACTATGGCTACACCTTC.

The chain joins TRBV7-7 to TRBJ2-5, with 10 bases that match TRBD1. The germline V gene encodes CDR1 SSHAT and CDR2 FNYEAQ (reference sequence). The CDR3 consists of 16 residues. J lost 1 base, V lost 5 bases, and 7 bases had no gene match. In DNA form, the CDR3 reads TGTGCCAGCAGCCCCAAGACAGGGGGCGTCCAAGAGACCCAGTACTTC. The encoded protein is CASSPKTGGVQETQYF.

This clone was detected once. The rearrangement links TRBV5-6 to TRBJ2-7, with 9 bases aligning to TRBD2. CDR3 length equals 15 residues. V gave up 2 bases and J gave up 8 bases; unmatched junction bases: 11. The germline gives CDR1 SGHDT, CDR2 YYEEEE. The CDR3 here is CASSFIAGAPFKQYF. CDR3 coding DNA: TGTGCCAGCAGCTTTATAGCGGGGGCCCCCTTTAAGCAGTACTTC.

V usage is TRBV7-2 and J usage is TRBJ1-1, with 7 bases that match TRBD1. Trimming removed 1 base from V and 4 bases from J; junction bases left unmatched: 3. Germline values: CDR1 SGHTA, CDR2 FQGNSA. There are 14 residues in the CDR3. CDR3 DNA: TGTGCCAGCAGCTTAGAAGGGGACAGCACTGAAGCTTTCTTT. This gives the protein CASSLEGDSTEAFF.

The chain's CDR3 is CATSRDRDTEAFF. CDR3 in DNA: TGTGCCACCAGCAGAGATCGGGACACTGAAGCTTTCTTT. The V gene is TRBV15, the J gene TRBJ1-1; D is undetermined. The CDR3 runs 13 residues. Trimming took off 0 bases at V and 3 bases at J, with 5 bases between the two ends. Germline CDR1 is LNHNV and CDR2 is YYDKDF (reference sequence).

This clone was observed a single time. The V call is TRBV18, the J call TRBJ2-7; possible D gene TRBD2, 5 bases. This CDR3 spans 14 amino acids. V was clipped by 6 bases and J by 2 bases, with 14 bases between them. Germline-derived CDR1 and CDR2 are KGHSH and LQKENI. The CDR3 here is CASSPPLDTYEQYF. In DNA form, the CDR3 reads TGTGCCAGCTCCCCCCCACTAGACACCTACGAGCAGTACTTC.

This clone has more than one count but fewer than ten. The V call is TRBV3-1 (or the pseudogene TRBV3-2), the J call TRBJ1-6; D unclear. The CDR3 is 12 amino acids. V shed 2 bases and J shed 7 bases, with 3 bases lying between them. Germline V gene sequence: CDR1 LGHDT, CDR2 YNNKEL (reference sequence). CDR3: CASSQLNSPLHF. CDR3 bases: TGTGCCAGCAGCCAACTAAATTCACCCCTCCACTTT.

The V and J genes are TRBV7-2 and TRBJ2-3, with D possibly TRBD1 on 5 matching bases. Germline V gene lookup returns CDR1 SGHTA and CDR2 FQGNSA. V was pared by 5 bases and J by 4 bases, with 19 bases between. The CDR3 totals 16 residues. The CDR3 sequence: CASSARRSRAADTQYF. As DNA, the CDR3 is TGTGCCAGCAGCGCACGAAGGTCCAGGGCGGCAGATACGCAGTATTTT.

The chain carries TRBV7-2 and TRBJ2-1; possible D gene TRBD1, 5 bases. This CDR3 region has 13 residues. Germline assignment: CDR1 SGHTA and CDR2 FQGNSA. The V gene lost 8 bases and the J gene lost 4 bases, with 12 bases spanning the gap. DNA of the CDR3: TGTGCCAGCGGATGGACAAAGTACAATGAGCAGTTCTTC. This sequence encodes CASGWTKYNEQFF.

The V call is TRBV9, the J call TRBJ2-1, with 7 positions matching TRBD1. The CDR3 is 14 amino acids. V was clipped by 3 bases and J by 6 bases; unmatched bases: 6. The V gene's germline CDR1 is SGDLS and CDR2 YYNGEE. CDR3 DNA: TGTGCCAGCAGCGCCGACAGGGATCGCAATGAGCAGTTCTTC. This codes for CASSADRDRNEQFF.

The chain employs TRBV5-6 and TRBJ1-2; 8 positions agree with TRBD1. Per germline, CDR1 SGHDT and CDR2 YYEEEE. The length of the CDR3 is 14 residues. Germline trimming cut 3 bases from V and 5 bases from J; bases unmatched to any gene: 6. CDR3 sequence (DNA): TGTGCCAGCAGCTCCCCGGGACAGGCTTATGGCTACACCTTC. Residues: CASSSPGQAYGYTF.

The J gene is TRBJ1-1, the V gene TRBV3-1 (or the pseudogene TRBV3-2), with a weak D call TRBD1 (5 bases). This CDR3 has 20 residues. V shed 3 bases and J shed 1 base, with 27 bases lying between them. Germline V CDR1 and CDR2: LGHDT, YNNKEL (reference sequence). CDR3 sequence: CASSHKGGASYIEKNTEAFF. In nucleotides, the CDR3 is TGTGCCAGCAGCCATAAGGGCGGGGCGAGTTACATCGAAAAGAACACTGAAGCTTTCTTT.

This clone appeared a single time. The chain combines TRBV4-3 with TRBJ1-2; TRBD1 matches at 9 bases. The CDR3 contains 18 residues. J was trimmed by 7 bases and V by 1 base; bases with no gene match: 16. Germline V lookup: CDR1 LGHNA, CDR2 YSLEER. CDR3 residues: CASSQGVSGQGLRSGYTF. The DNA of the CDR3 is TGCGCCAGCAGCCAAGGAGTCTCTGGACAGGGGCTTCGTAGTGGCTACACCTTC.

The rearrangement uses TRBV7-9 and TRBJ1-1, with 12 positions matching TRBD1. Germline values: CDR1 SEHNR, CDR2 FQNEAQ (reference sequence). The CDR3 runs to 17 residues. The trim removed 5 bases at V and 1 base at J, leaving 8 bases unmatched. The CDR3: CASSPGTGGARNTEAFF. CDR3 nucleotide sequence: TGTGCCAGCAGCCCTGGGACAGGGGGCGCGAGGAACACTGAAGCTTTCTTT.

The chain recombines TRBV5-1 with TRBJ2-3; 9 bases fit TRBD1. The CDR3 is 15 amino acids. The V and J ends lost 4 bases and 3 bases, in that order; junction bases with no gene match: 6. From germline, CDR1 is SGHRS and CDR2 YFSETQ. This chain's CDR3 is CASSPRDRVTDTQYF. The CDR3 DNA reads TGCGCCAGCAGCCCCCGGGACAGGGTAACAGATACGCAGTATTTT.

V is TRBV29-1 and J is TRBJ2-3, with D possibly being TRBD2 (5 bases). CDR3 size: 18 residues. V was shortened by 0 bases and J by 0 bases, with 19 bases between the two germline ends. Germline CDR1 and CDR2: SQVTM and ANQGSEA. CDR3 amino acids: CSVEEAIGRGSSTDTQYF. The DNA of the CDR3 is TGCAGCGTTGAAGAAGCGATTGGGCGAGGGTCTAGCACAGATACGCAGTATTTT.

The rearrangement links TRBV4-3 to TRBJ1-1; tentative D call: TRBD1 (5 bases). The CDR3 contains 16 residues. From germline, CDR1 is LGHNA and CDR2 YSLEER. The V end was cut by 6 bases, the J end by 2 bases, with 19 bases between. This CDR3 is CASSHSIDRTNTEAFF. In DNA form, the CDR3 reads TGCGCCAGCAGTCATTCGATTGATAGGACAAACACTGAAGCTTTCTTT.

The rearrangement joins TRBV6-5 to TRBJ1-2, with D maybe TRBD1 (5 bases). CDR3 length equals 15 residues. The V gene's germline CDR1 is MNHEY and CDR2 SVGAGI. V lost 2 bases, J lost 6 bases, and 16 bases lay in between. CDR3 in amino acids: CASSYRRDGGDGYTF. The DNA for the CDR3 is TGTGCCAGCAGTTACCGAAGGGACGGAGGGGATGGCTACACCTTC.

The chain joins TRBV18 to TRBJ2-1; TRBD1 matches 10 bases. Looked up from germline, CDR1 is KGHSH and CDR2 is LQKENI. This CDR3 comprises 15 residues. The V segment lost 3 bases and the J segment 6 bases; nucleotides outside the gene matches: 5. The CDR3, as DNA: TGTGCCAGCTCACCCGGGACAGGGGCGGCCAATGAGCAGTTCTTC. As protein: CASSPGTGAANEQFF.

This clone appeared once. The chain joins TRBV5-6 to TRBJ2-5, with a tentative D call TRBD2 (6 bases). Between the trimmed V and J ends, which lost 5 bases and 3 bases, there was a span of 17 bases. Looked up from germline, CDR1 is SGHDT and CDR2 is YYEEEE. The CDR3 consists of 15 residues. CDR3 region: CASRPEPGLKETQYF. The CDR3 region has the DNA TGTGCCAGCAGACCTGAACCGGGACTTAAAGAGACCCAGTACTTC.

This chain joins TRBV27 and TRBJ2-7; TRBD1 agrees at 7 bases. This CDR3 is 14 amino acids long. Germline V lookup: CDR1 MNHEY, CDR2 SMNVEV (reference sequence). The V gene end was trimmed by 7 bases and the J gene end by 4 bases; junction bases not matched to a gene: 10. For the CDR3, the DNA is TGTGCCAGCAAGCTCCGACAGGGTCCTTACGAGCAGTACTTC. This sequence encodes CASKLRQGPYEQYF.

The chain carries TRBV5-4 and TRBJ2-1; D unclear. Germline V gives CDR1 SGHNT, CDR2 YYREEE (reference sequence). Deletions cut 5 bases from V and 9 bases from J, with 9 bases between. There are 11 residues in the CDR3. This chain's CDR3 is CASSLDIEQFF. Written as DNA, the CDR3 is TGTGCCAGCAGTTTAGATATTGAGCAGTTCTTC.

The J gene is TRBJ1-4, the V gene TRBV11-3, with 9 bases that match TRBD1. Germline loops: CDR1 SGHNT, CDR2 YENEEA. This CDR3 contains 16 residues. The ends lost 5 bases at V and 8 bases at J; junction bases unmatched: 12. The chain's CDR3 is CASSLSRRGQGEKLFF. The CDR3 region has the DNA TGTGCCAGCAGCCTATCTCGCCGAGGACAGGGGGAAAAACTGTTTTTT.

The chain couples TRBV7-9 to TRBJ1-4; D is undetermined. Trimming shortened V by 5 bases and J by 3 bases, and 13 bases separated the two germline ends. The CDR3 has 15 amino acids. Germline values: CDR1 SEHNR, CDR2 FQNEAQ (reference sequence). Here the CDR3 reads CASSPSRAPNEKLFF. CDR3 coding DNA: TGTGCCAGCAGCCCCTCGCGGGCCCCTAATGAAAAACTGTTTTTT. The entire variable domain, with the rest obtained from reference TRBV7-9 and TRBJ1-4, is as follows: DTGVSQNPRHKITKRGQNVTFRCDPISEHNRLYWYRQTLGQGPEFLTYFQNEAQLEKSRLLSDRFSAERPKGSFSTLEIQRTEQGDSAMYLCASSPSRAPNEKLFFGSGTQLSVL.

V and J are TRBV13 and TRBJ1-2, with D unresolved. This CDR3 contains 13 residues. CDR1 is PRHDT, CDR2 FYEKMQ, per germline (reference sequence). V lost 5 bases to trimming and J lost 6 bases, with 13 bases between them. The CDR3 loop is CASSPGRYDGYTF. As DNA, the CDR3 is TGTGCCAGCAGCCCTGGGAGGTACGATGGCTACACCTTC.

The V call is TRBV7-2, the J call TRBJ1-5; TRBD1 matches at 9 bases. This CDR3 is 18 amino acids long. Losses at the gene ends were 4 bases for V and 0 bases for J; bases not matched to a gene: 10. Germline V CDR1 and CDR2: SGHTA, FQGNSA. The DNA for the CDR3 is TGTGCCAGCAGCTCACTCCCGGGACAGGGATATAGCAATCAGCCCCAGCATTTT. Translation gives CASSSLPGQGYSNQPQHF.

The genes are TRBV5-5 and TRBJ1-1; D is uncertain. Germline-derived CDR1 and CDR2 are SGHKS and YYEKEE (reference sequence). CDR3 length: 15 amino acids. V was pared by 0 bases and J by 3 bases, with 12 bases between. The CDR3 is CASSLEPGIDTEAFF. CDR3 coding DNA: TGTGCCAGCAGCTTGGAACCGGGTATCGACACTGAAGCTTTCTTT.